The 4 T cell receptor beta chains presented below share a single source sample, sequenced in a study of human T cells and chemical hapten exposure. Time point given: pre-sensitization, week 0. Treatment meaning: therapeutic diphenylcyclopropenone sensitization with weekly scalp DPC. TCRdb re-derived calls from the RACE reads in MiXCR, one entry per CDR3 protein. Among under 300,000 distinct CDR3 sequences, 7.5% to 8% were seen once, and the ten largest hold roughly 1.2%. The specimen comprised whole blood, sampled in connection with sensitization to the hapten diphenylcyclopropenone (DPC). The receptors were sampled from a man aged 18-30 years with alopecia areata. Some clones in this sample may be carry-over from other donors' samples.

The sample holds a few counts of this clonotype. The chain links TRBV7-9 to TRBJ2-4; D might be TRBD1 (6 bases). The CDR3 loop spans 16 amino acids. V was pared by 4 bases and J by 1 base, with 14 bases between. CDR1 and CDR2 from the germline V gene are SEHNR and FQNEAQ (reference sequence). The CDR3 nucleotides are TGTGCCAGCAGCTCGCGGGTCCAGGGGGCCAAAAACATTCAGTACTTC. As protein: CASSSRVQGAKNIQYF. Complete variable domain (other parts from reference TRBV7-9 and TRBJ2-4): DTGVSQNPRHKITKRGQNVTFRCDPISEHNRLYWYRQTLGQGPEFLTYFQNEAQLEKSRLLSDRFSAERPKGSFSTLEIQRTEQGDSAMYLCASSSRVQGAKNIQYFGAGTRLSVL.

This chain uses TRBV4-2 with TRBJ2-2; no definite D call. The V gene's germline CDR1 is LGHNA and CDR2 YNFKEQ. CDR3 length: 14 residues. With 6 bases removed from V and 5 bases from J, the gap between germline ends came to 13 bases. The CDR3 loop reads CASSPEIVTGELFF. For the CDR3, the DNA is TGTGCCAGCAGTCCAGAAATTGTGACCGGGGAGCTGTTTTTT.

A few counts support this clonotype. CDR3 DNA: TGTGCCAGCAGAGCAACAGGGGAAGGAAGCTATGGCTACACCTTC. This codes for CASRATGEGSYGYTF. The gene calls are TRBV6-2 or TRBV6-3 and TRBJ1-2; 7 bases map to TRBD1. Looked up from germline, CDR1 is MNHEY and CDR2 is SVGEGT. The CDR3 is 15 amino acids. V dropped 6 bases and J dropped 4; count of bases not matched to a gene: 11.

V usage is TRBV6-5 and J usage is TRBJ2-1, with 13 nucleotides matching TRBD2. The trim removed 7 bases at V and 12 bases at J, leaving 15 bases unmatched. The length of the CDR3 is 16 residues. Germline loops: CDR1 MNHEY, CDR2 SVGAGI. CDR3 amino acids: CASTTLAGLAGFVQFF. The CDR3 DNA sequence: TGTGCCAGCACCACCCTCGCGGGACTAGCGGGGTTTGTGCAGTTCTTC.